This T cell receptor beta chain was identified in a study of blood T cell repertoires in COVID-19. Study-wide context: COVID-19 samples collected from the United States, Italy and Spain covered acute and convalescent phases. From T cells, B-cell-depleted T cells, or PBMCs came the material, which was cDNA or gDNA.

Original analysis: Estimates of nucleated cell counts were drawn from the amplification of reference gene primers. The data were produced by immunoSEQ multiplex PCR, yet TCRdb's version contains in-frame clones alone and is incomplete. D and trimming come from the DNA, and the V and J calls and clone size come from that table. This table has about 140,000 clones, around 76% appearing once. This CDR3 contains 16 residues. J gave up 2 bases and V 4 bases, and 7 bases lay outside the gene matches. Germline V gives CDR1 LGHNA, CDR2 YNFKEQ. A single count supports this clone. Sequencing was performed on peripheral blood. V is TRBV4-2 and J is TRBJ2-2; TRBD1 matches 7 bases. The TCR sequence derives from a man older than 75 with acute or convalescent COVID-19. The CDR3 region has the DNA TGTGCCAGCAGCCCAGAAGGGACAGCAAACACCGGGGAGCTGTTTTTT. The encoded protein is CASSPEGTANTGELFF.